Listed here is a single T cell receptor (beta chain). These data come from a study of CD8 T cells in Susac syndrome. For the study at large: Clinical remission applied to under ten sequenced Susac syndrome patients, and six had active disease. Blood was drawn from patients with Susac syndrome. At that point, they were therapy-naive, on corticosteroids, or on intravenous immunoglobulin alone.

The ends were cut back, 6 bases at V and 5 bases at J, with 15 bases in the middle. Germline V gene data show CDR1 as SEHNR and CDR2 as FQNEAQ (reference sequence). The length of the CDR3 is 14 residues. RNA in amounts of roughly 0.5 to 1 ug was reverse transcribed with random hexamers. The immunoSEQ assay covered 54 Vbeta and 13 Jbeta segments for CDR3. MiXCR was run by TCRdb on the immunoSEQ multiplex PCR reads, yielding one entry per CDR3 protein. The data contain 95,000 to 150,000 distinct CDR3 sequences, 96% of them seen just once; the ten biggest clones take up about 0.14%. This clonotype was sampled from a human donor with Susac syndrome. This chain uses TRBV7-9 with TRBJ2-3; the D gene is possibly TRBD1 (5 bases). Sequencing was carried out using CD4+ T cells from PBMCs. The CDR3 here is CASSRRGSGDTQYF. The CDR3 DNA reads as TGTGCCAGCAGTCGAAGGGGTTCAGGAGATACGCAGTATTTT.